The table lists the clone carrying this T cell receptor (beta chain) with a few counts. The protocol was immunoSEQ multiplex PCR, while the TCRdb copy is restricted to in-frame clones and leaves out a portion. The sample carries tens of thousands of clones, 80% to 90% recorded once. The CDR3 length is 17 residues. CDR1 is GTSNPN and CDR2 is SVGIG in the germline V gene (reference sequence). V lost 5 bases to trimming and J lost 0 bases, with 22 bases between them. This sample is drawn from a study of T cell changes during pregnancy in multiple sclerosis. Sequencing used CD4+ T cells from peripheral blood mononuclear cells, obtained in the third trimester of pregnancy. The chain is built from TRBV30 and TRBJ1-1, with D possibly TRBD1 on 5 matching bases. This TCR came from a female donor with multiple sclerosis, enrolled in a pregnancy study. For the CDR3, the DNA is TGTGCCTGGGGAGGTGGGCGGGGGGTTCTCCTGAACACTGAAGCTTTCTTT. Its translation is CAWGGGRGVLLNTEAFF.